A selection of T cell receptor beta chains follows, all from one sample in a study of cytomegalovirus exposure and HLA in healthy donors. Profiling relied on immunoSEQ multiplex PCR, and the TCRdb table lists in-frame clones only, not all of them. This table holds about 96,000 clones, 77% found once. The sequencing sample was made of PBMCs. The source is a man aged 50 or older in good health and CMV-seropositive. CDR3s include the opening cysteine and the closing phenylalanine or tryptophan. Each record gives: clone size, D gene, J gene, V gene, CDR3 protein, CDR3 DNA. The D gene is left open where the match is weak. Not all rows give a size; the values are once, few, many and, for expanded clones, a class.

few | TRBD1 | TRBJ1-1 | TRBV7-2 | CASSLRPTGGTEAFF | TGTGCCAGCAGCTTAAGGCCGACAGGGGGCACTGAAGCTTTCTTT
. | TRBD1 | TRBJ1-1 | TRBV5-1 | CASSTGQGRTEAFF | TGCGCCAGCAGCACGGGACAGGGACGCACTGAAGCTTTCTTT
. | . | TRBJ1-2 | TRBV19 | CASSAEGRNYGYTF | TGTGCCAGTAGTGCGGAGGGCAGGAACTATGGCTACACCTTC
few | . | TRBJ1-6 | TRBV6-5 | CASFSTGRPHSPLHF | TGTGCCAGCTTCTCGACAGGAAGGCCTCACTCACCCCTCCACTTT
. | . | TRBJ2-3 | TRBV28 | CASSVTILTDTQYF | TGTGCCAGCAGCGTGACAATTCTCACAGATACGCAGTATTTT
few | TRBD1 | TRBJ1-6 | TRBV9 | CASSPYGQGSSSPLHF | TGTGCCAGCAGCCCCTATGGACAGGGGAGTAGTTCACCCCTCCACTTT
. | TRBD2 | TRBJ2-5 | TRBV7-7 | CASSLDGGETQYF | TGTGCTAGCAGCTTAGACGGGGGGGAGACCCAGTACTTC
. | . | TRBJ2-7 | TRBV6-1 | CASSGGLRGYEQYF | TGTGCCAGCAGTGGAGGGCTCAGGGGTTACGAGCAGTACTTC
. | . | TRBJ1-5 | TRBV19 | CASRGQHSNQPQHF | TGTGCCAGCCGAGGACAGCATAGCAATCAGCCCCAGCATTTT
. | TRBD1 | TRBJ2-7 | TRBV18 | CASSSMGWTGDEQYF | TGTGCCAGCTCATCAATGGGATGGACAGGCGACGAGCAGTACTTC
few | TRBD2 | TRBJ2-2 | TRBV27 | CASSLIAGGAGELFF | TGTGCCAGCAGTTTAATAGCGGGGGGAGCCGGGGAGCTGTTTTTT
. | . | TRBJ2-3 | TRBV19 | CASSRDNPDTQYF | TGTGCCAGTAGTAGGGACAACCCCGATACGCAGTATTTT
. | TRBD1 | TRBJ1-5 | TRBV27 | CASTRQGGGNQPQHF | TGTGCCAGCACCCGACAGGGAGGAGGTAATCAGCCCCAGCATTTT
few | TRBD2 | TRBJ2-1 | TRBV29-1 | CSVEFLAGGDEQFF | TGCAGCGTTGAATTCTTAGCGGGGGGGGATGAGCAGTTCTTC
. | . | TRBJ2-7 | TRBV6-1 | CASSAAGGSSYEQYF | TGTGCCAGCAGTGCGGCAGGGGGGAGCTCCTACGAGCAGTACTTC
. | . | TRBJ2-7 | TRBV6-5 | CASSYVEGASYEQYF | TGTGCCAGCAGTTACGTGGAGGGGGCATCCTACGAGCAGTACTTC
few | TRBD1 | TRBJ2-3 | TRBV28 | CASSLSGQGAADTQYF | TGTGCCAGCAGTTTATCCGGACAGGGGGCGGCAGATACGCAGTATTTT
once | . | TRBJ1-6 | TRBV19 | CASSIGRDTYSPLHF | TGTGCCAGTAGTATTGGTAGGGACACCTATTCACCCCTCCACTTT
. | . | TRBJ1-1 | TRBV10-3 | CAISEPLGQGNTEAFF | TGTGCCATCAGTGAGCCACTCGGGCAGGGAAACACTGAAGCTTTCTTT
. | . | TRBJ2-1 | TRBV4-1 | CASSQANEQFF | TGCGCCAGCAGCCAAGCGAATGAGCAGTTCTTC
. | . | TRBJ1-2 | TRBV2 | CASSRGSSNYGYPF | TGTGCCAGCAGTCGGGGGTCTTCTAACTATGGCTACCCCTTC
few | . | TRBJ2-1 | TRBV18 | CASSPGINEQFF | TGTGCCAGCTCACCGGGCATCAATGAGCAGTTCTTC
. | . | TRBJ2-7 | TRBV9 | CASSFSPVYEQYF | TGTGCCAGCAGCTTCAGTCCCGTCTACGAGCAGTACTTC
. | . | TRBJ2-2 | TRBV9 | CASSVDRGGIIGELFF | TGTGCCAGCAGCGTAGACAGGGGGGGCATTATCGGGGAGCTGTTTTTT
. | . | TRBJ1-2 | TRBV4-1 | CASSQDGRGYGYPF | TGCGCCAGCAGCCAAGATGGTAGGGGCTATGGCTACCCCTTC
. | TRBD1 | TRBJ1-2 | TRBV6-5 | CASSYVTGDQGYTF | TGTGCCAGCAGTTACGTGACAGGGGATCAGGGCTACACCTTC
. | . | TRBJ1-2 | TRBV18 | CASTQQANYGYTF | TGTGCCAGCACCCAACAGGCTAACTATGGCTACACCTTC
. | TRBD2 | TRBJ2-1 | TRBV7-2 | CASSLAVISGGVNEQFF | TGTGCCAGCAGCTTAGCGGTGATTAGCGGGGGGGTCAATGAGCAGTTCTTC
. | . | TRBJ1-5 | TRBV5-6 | CASSLGEFLTQPQNF | TGTGCCAGCAGCTTGGGTGAATTTTTGACTCAGCCCCAGAATTTT
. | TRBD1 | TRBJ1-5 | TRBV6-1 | CASSEAKGAPGNQPQHF | TGTGCCAGCAGTGAAGCCAAGGGGGCGCCGGGCAATCAGCCCCAGCATTTT
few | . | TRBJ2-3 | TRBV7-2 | CASSFGGGVTQYF | TGTGCCAGCAGCTTCGGAGGGGGCGTTACGCAGTATTTT
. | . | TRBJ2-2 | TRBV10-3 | CAISEIEVETGELFF | TGTGCCATCAGTGAAATAGAGGTAGAAACCGGGGAGCTGTTTTTT
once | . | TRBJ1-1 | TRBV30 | CAWSPYSVNTEAFF | TGTGCCTGGAGCCCGTACTCGGTGAACACTGAAGCTTTCTTT
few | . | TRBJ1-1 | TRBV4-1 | CASSQGAGVVEAFF | TGCGCCAGCAGCCAAGGGGCAGGGGTGGTTGAAGCTTTCTTT
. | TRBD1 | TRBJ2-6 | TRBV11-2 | CASSSHRGKVSGGANVLTF | TGTGCCAGCAGCTCCCACAGGGGAAAGGTTTCAGGCGGGGCCAACGTCCTGACTTTC
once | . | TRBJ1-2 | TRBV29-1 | CSVEVREQANYGYTF | TGCAGCGTTGAGGTGCGGGAGCAAGCTAACTATGGCTACACCTTC
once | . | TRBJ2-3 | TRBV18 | CASSPLSDTQYF | TGTGCCAGCTCACCATTATCCGATACGCAGTATTTT
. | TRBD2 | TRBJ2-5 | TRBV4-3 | CASSLGLAGGQETQYF | TGCGCCAGCAGCCTGGGACTAGCGGGGGGGCAGGAGACCCAGTACTTC
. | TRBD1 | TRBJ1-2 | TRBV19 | CASSRQGADGYTF | TGTGCCAGTAGTAGACAGGGGGCTGATGGCTACACCTTC
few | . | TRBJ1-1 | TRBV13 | CASSLSGTEAFF | TGTGCCAGCAGCTTAAGCGGGACTGAAGCTTTCTTT
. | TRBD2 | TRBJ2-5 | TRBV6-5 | CASRRGAQETQYF | TGTGCCAGCCGGCGGGGGGCTCAAGAGACCCAGTACTTC
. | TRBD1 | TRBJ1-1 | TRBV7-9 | CASSQRDSQNTEAFF | TGTGCCAGCAGCCAAAGGGACAGCCAGAACACTGAAGCTTTCTTT
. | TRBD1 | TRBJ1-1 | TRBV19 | CASSTDRAVQREAFF | TGTGCCAGTAGTACGGACAGGGCAGTACAAAGGGAAGCTTTCTTT